One and the same sample provided the 12 T cell receptor beta chains below, sequenced in a study of CD8+ T cells in alopecia areata. It was cDNA, reverse transcribed from extracted RNA, that served as the sequencing template. Clones were sequenced by immunoSEQ multiplex PCR, and TCRdb holds only the in-frame ones, with some missing. The table records 90,000 to 150,000 clones, more than 40% of them present only once. Treatment indicated: oral pan-JAK inhibitor, 5-10 mg twice daily. The material sequenced was CD4+ T cells sorted from blood, taken at week 4, from a patient treated with tofacitinib. The receptors stem from a human donor with alopecia areata.

The count of this clone is one. The rearrangement joins TRBV6-6 to TRBJ2-5; 9 positions match TRBD1. The CDR3 contains 13 residues. From germline, CDR1 is MNHNY and CDR2 SVGAGI (reference sequence). Trimming removed 11 bases from V and 3 bases from J; junction bases left unmatched: 7. CDR3 sequence reads: CASEGTGKETQYF. DNA of the CDR3: TGTGCCTCCGAAGGGACAGGGAAAGAGACCCAGTACTTC.

There are a few counts of this clone. The chain joins TRBV5-1 to TRBJ2-3; 8 nucleotides align to TRBD2. This CDR3 has 16 amino acids. V dropped 0 bases and J dropped 8; count of bases not matched to a gene: 11. The germline V gene encodes CDR1 SGHRS and CDR2 YFSETQ. CDR3 bases: TGCGCCAGCAGCTTGGAAGACCGCGCGGGAGGAGGTACGCAGTATTTT. Translating it yields CASSLEDRAGGGTQYF. The entire variable domain, with the rest obtained from reference TRBV5-1 and TRBJ2-3, is as follows: KAGVTQTPRYLIKTRGQQVTLSCSPISGHRSVSWYQQTPGQGLQFLFEYFSETQRNKGNFPGRFSGRQFSNSRSEMNVSTLELGDSALYLCASSLEDRAGGGTQYFGPGTRLTVL.

The rearrangement links TRBV10-3 to TRBJ2-5; D is ambiguous. The germline V and J ends were trimmed by 7 bases and 7 bases, with 10 bases remaining between them. Germline CDR1 reads ENHRY; CDR2 reads SYGVKD. The CDR3 contains 11 residues. As DNA, the CDR3 is TGTGCCATCACCGATCCGGGGACCCAGTACTTC. Protein sequence: CAITDPGTQYF.

This clone was seen a handful of times. J is TRBJ1-2 and V is TRBV29-1; 9 nucleotides align to TRBD1. The V gene end was trimmed by 0 bases and the J gene end by 4 bases; junction bases not matched to a gene: 3. Germline V gene data show CDR1 as SQVTM and CDR2 as ANQGSEA. The CDR3 totals 14 residues. The CDR3 nucleotides read TGCAGCGTTGAAGACTTGACAGGGGGCTATGGCTACACCTTC. This encodes CSVEDLTGGYGYTF. Combining the CDR3 with reference TRBV29-1 and TRBJ1-2 gives the whole variable domain SAVISQKPSRDICQRGTSLTIQCQVDSQVTMMFWYRQQPGQSLTLIATANQGSEATYESGFVIDKFPISRPNLTFSTLTVSNMSPEDSSIYLCSVEDLTGGYGYTFGSGTRLTVV.

This sequence joins TRBV19 and TRBJ2-4; D unclear. The CDR3 is 12 amino acids. The V gene's germline CDR1 is LNHDA and CDR2 SQIVND (reference sequence). V was clipped by 4 bases and J by 7 bases, with 8 bases between them. The CDR3 nucleotides read TGTGCCAGTAGTACAGGTGGGAACATTCAGTACTTC. Translating it yields CASSTGGNIQYF.

V usage is TRBV23-1 and J usage is TRBJ1-5; the match to TRBD1 covers 11 bases. TRBV23-1 is assigned to the ORF class and has an uncertain function. V dropped 4 bases and J dropped 4; count of bases not matched to a gene: 9. The CDR3 sequence is 17 residues long. The CDR3 DNA reads as TGCGCCAGCAGTCTGGGACAGGGGGTGTCCCCAAATCAGCCCCAGCATTTT. This encodes CASSLGQGVSPNQPQHF.

In this sample, this clone turned up many times. The gene calls are TRBV19 and TRBJ2-1; D perhaps matches TRBD2 (5 bases). Germline V CDR1 and CDR2: LNHDA, SQIVND (reference sequence). The CDR3 length is 15 residues. The V and J ends lost 3 bases and 0 bases respectively, with 9 bases between them. The CDR3 sequence is CASSIEGYSYNEQFF. The CDR3 bases are TGTGCCAGTAGTATTGAGGGTTACTCCTACAATGAGCAGTTCTTC.

The chain joins TRBV14 to TRBJ1-2; D is ambiguous. Trimming cost V 3 bases and J 4 bases, with 6 bases left between them. CDR3 size: 12 residues. Germline CDR1 and CDR2: SGHDN and FVKESK. The CDR3 DNA follows: TGTGCCAGCAGCCAGAACTCCTATGGCTACACCTTC. Translation gives CASSQNSYGYTF.

The chain uses TRBV30 and TRBJ1-1, with D unresolved. The V gene's germline CDR1 is GTSNPN and CDR2 SVGIG (reference sequence). This CDR3 has 13 residues. V was trimmed by 8 bases and J by 1 base, leaving 14 bases between them. The DNA of the CDR3 is TGTGCCATAGATCCGGGAACGAACACTGAAGCTTTCTTT. This translates into CAIDPGTNTEAFF.

This sequence joins TRBV27 and TRBJ1-2; D remains ambiguous. The CDR3 has 15 residues. Germline V gene lookup returns CDR1 MNHEY and CDR2 SMNVEV (reference sequence). V lost 2 bases, J lost 4 bases, and 14 bases lay in between. The CDR3 region has the DNA TGTGCCAGCAGTTTAAGCGGGCGACAACGCTATGGCTACACCTTC. Protein product: CASSLSGRQRYGYTF.

The CDR3 here is CASSEIAGSQNIQYF. CDR3 bases: TGTGCCAGCAGTGAAATCGCAGGGTCCCAAAACATTCAGTACTTC. The chain combines TRBV25-1 with TRBJ2-4, with D tentatively TRBD1 (5 bases). Trimming took off 2 bases at V and 5 bases at J, with 13 bases between the two ends. The CDR3 has 15 residues. Germline V gene lookup returns CDR1 MGHDK and CDR2 SYGVNS. The whole variable domain, filled in from reference TRBV25-1 and TRBJ2-4, reads EADIYQTPRYLVIGTGKKITLECSQTMGHDKMYWYQQDPGMELHLIHYSYGVNSTEKGDLSSESTVSRIRTEHFPLTLESARPSHTSQYLCASSEIAGSQNIQYFGAGTRLSVL.

The count of this clone is one. The chain is built from TRBV29-1 and TRBJ2-7, with a possible D match to TRBD2 (5 bases). This CDR3 comprises 15 residues. Germline V gives CDR1 SQVTM, CDR2 ANQGSEA. Trimming shortened V by 2 bases and J by 7 bases, and 21 bases separated the two germline ends. The CDR3 bases are TGCAGCGTTGAATCCCGTTGGGCAGGTACGGGGGAGCAGTACTTC. Its protein product is CSVESRWAGTGEQYF.